What follows are 14 T cell receptor beta chains derived from one specimen sequenced in a study of regulatory T cells in long-lasting Graves disease. The time point denotes: newly diagnosed GD, antithyroid drugs for less than 3 months. RNA extracted from PBMCs served as the sequencing template. Library construction for TCR beta used iRepertoire HTBI primers and Arm-PCR of CDR3 regions. TCRdb itself ran the multiplex PCR reads through MiXCR, one entry per CDR3 protein. The table lists more than 400,000 distinct CDR3 sequences, 15% to 20% of them singletons, with 10% to 15% in the top ten. These same data were also listed under a study on T cells in Graves' hyperthyroidism and ophthalmopathy.

The source was peripheral blood mononuclear cells (PBMCs), collected at new diagnosis, from a patient treated with antithyroid drugs. Receptors originate from a middle-aged man with Graves disease.

This clonotype was recorded many times. The chain uses TRBV6-1 and TRBJ2-7, with a tentative D call TRBD2 (5 bases). Germline lookup yields CDR1 MNHNS and CDR2 SASEGT. V was shortened by 4 bases and J by 7 bases, with 11 bases between the two germline ends. The CDR3 consists of 12 residues. The DNA of the CDR3 is TGTGCCAGCAGTGCCCAGCGGTTTGAGCAGTACTTC. Translation: CASSAQRFEQYF.

At least ten counts were recorded for this clonotype. J is TRBJ2-1 and V is TRBV6-5, with TRBD2 matching 7 bases. CDR3 size: 19 residues. Trimming removed 0 bases from V and 3 bases from J; junction bases left unmatched: 14. Germline CDR1 and CDR2: MNHEY and SVGAGI. This chain's CDR3 is CASSYSIAASGRNYNEQFF. DNA for the CDR3: TGTGCCAGCAGTTACTCGATTGCGGCTAGCGGCCGGAACTACAATGAGCAGTTCTTC.

This clonotype was seen at least ten times. The CDR3 nucleotides are TGTGCCAGCAGTTCGATGACCGGGGAAACCTTC. Protein: CASSSMTGETF. The V call is TRBV6-2 or TRBV6-3, the J call TRBJ1-2; D unresolved. The V and J ends lost 4 bases and 14 bases respectively, with 14 bases between them. CDR1 is MNHEY, CDR2 SVGEGT, per germline. The CDR3 extends over 11 amino acids.

This clonotype was seen a handful of times. Possible read error: a much larger clone is one base away. Lacking the conserved final phenylalanine or tryptophan, this CDR3 likely reflects a read error. The chain has TRBV18 and TRBJ1-5; D remains unclear. With 3 bases removed from V and 5 bases from J, the gap between germline ends came to 11 bases. This CDR3 has 14 amino acids. Germline lookup yields CDR1 KGHSH and CDR2 LQKENI. The CDR3 DNA follows: TGTGCCAGCTCACCCTCGAGCGGGGATCAGCCCCAGCATTTG. Translation gives CASSPSSGDQPQHL.

The chain uses TRBV12-3 or TRBV12-4 and TRBJ1-2; D remains ambiguous. The CDR3 runs 14 residues. V shed 6 bases and J shed 2 bases, with 13 bases lying between them. CDR3 in amino acids: CASSIGPLNYGYTF. The CDR3, as DNA: TGTGCCAGCAGCATAGGACCGCTAAACTATGGCTACACCTTC.

The sample holds a few counts of this clonotype. The gene calls are TRBV3-1 and TRBJ2-7; tentatively, D is TRBD1 or TRBD2 (5 bases each). The CDR3 loop spans 14 amino acids. The germline V and J ends were trimmed by 2 bases and 0 bases, with 8 bases remaining between them. Germline CDR1 and CDR2: LGHDT and YNNKEL (reference sequence). The CDR3 sequence is CASSQWGFSYEQYF. CDR3 bases: TGTGCCAGCAGCCAATGGGGGTTCTCCTACGAGCAGTACTTC.

In the case of this clonotype: The germline gene is not matched at one end of the junction; a read error may be the cause. The rearrangement uses TRBV19 and TRBJ2-7; 8 positions agree with TRBD1. Per the germline V gene, CDR1 is LNHDA and CDR2 is SQIVND (reference sequence). CDR3 length equals 12 residues. CDR3 residues: CASSPLGQGPSF. The CDR3 DNA reads as TGTGCCAGTAGTCCCCTCGGACAGGGCCCCTCATTC. Looking up the rest from reference TRBV19 and TRBJ2-7 gives the full variable domain: DGGITQSPKYLFRKEGQNVTLSCEQNLNHDAMYWYRQDPGQGLRLIYYSQIVNDFQKGDIAEGYSVSREKKESFPLTVTSAQKNPTAFYLCASSPLGQGPSFGPGTRLTVT.

This clonotype has just a few counts. The chain has TRBV7-8 and TRBJ2-5; D call uncertain. In germline, CDR1 is SGHVS, CDR2 FQNEAQ. The V end was cut by 0 bases, the J end by 2 bases, with 10 bases between. The CDR3 has 15 amino acids. The CDR3 sequence is CASSLAPGRQETQYF. CDR3 in DNA: TGTGCCAGCAGCTTAGCCCCAGGCCGTCAAGAGACCCAGTACTTC.

This clonotype was seen at least ten times. The chain is built from TRBV3-1 and TRBJ2-7, with a weak D call TRBD1 (5 bases). Germline CDR1 and CDR2: LGHDT and YNNKEL (reference sequence). V was clipped by 10 bases and J by 5 bases, with 15 bases between them. CDR3 length: 12 amino acids. CDR3: CATSDSSHEQYF. The CDR3 region has the DNA TGTGCCACCAGTGACAGTTCTCACGAGCAGTACTTC.

At least ten counts were recorded for this clonotype. The chain uses TRBV5-1 and TRBJ2-1, with 12 bases that match TRBD2. Germline CDR1 reads SGHRS; CDR2 reads YFSETQ. CDR3 length equals 18 residues. V lost 2 bases and J lost 7; bases outside the gene matches: 13. In DNA form, the CDR3 reads TGCGCCAGCAGCTTTGGTTTCCTACTAGCGGGAGGCCTTAATGAGCAGTTCTTC. Amino acids: CASSFGFLLAGGLNEQFF.

On this clonotype: Possible read error: a much larger clone is one base away. The chain has TRBV6-2 or TRBV6-3 and TRBJ2-2; D might be TRBD2 (5 bases). Germline values: CDR1 MNHEY, CDR2 SVGEGT. The CDR3 totals 16 residues. The DNA for the CDR3 is TGTGCCAGCAGTGAATACGGACTTTCGAACGCCGGGGAGCTGTTTTTT. It yields the protein CASSEYGLSNAGELFF.

As to this clonotype: A read error is the likely source, as a far larger clone sits one nucleotide away. The chain has TRBV20-1 and TRBJ2-7; D gene unclear. CDR3 length equals 14 residues. V shed 3 bases and J shed 7 bases, with 19 bases lying between them. CDR1 is DFQATT, CDR2 SNEGSKA, per germline (reference sequence). CDR3 DNA sequence: TGCAGTGCTAGTGCGGCAGGACCGGGTGGTGAGCAGTACTTC. Amino acid sequence: CSASAAGPGGEQYF.

V usage is TRBV5-6 and J usage is TRBJ2-1, with D hard to call. The CDR3 runs to 16 residues. Germline CDR1 and CDR2: SGHDT and YYEEEE. Trimming stripped 0 bases from V and 7 bases from J, with 17 bases between. CDR3 sequence (DNA): TGTGCCAGCAGCTTGGATAGCAGGAGCTTTCGGAATGAGCAGTTCTTC. Encoded protein: CASSLDSRSFRNEQFF.

In its sample, this clonotype was seen a few times. V usage is TRBV11-2 and J usage is TRBJ1-2, with 7 nucleotides matching TRBD1. CDR1 and CDR2 from the germline V gene are SGHAT and FQNNGV. CDR3 length: 15 residues. V shed 2 bases, J shed 4 bases, and the junction held 7 bases outside the gene matches. CDR3 in DNA: TGTGCCAGCAGCTTACTGGACAGGACAATCTATGGCTACACCTTC. It translates to CASSLLDRTIYGYTF.